The entry below describes one T cell receptor (beta chain). Its specificity is unknown. These data come from a study of CD8+CD57+ T cells in acquired aplastic anemia. Study-wide context: Isolated CD4+ and CD8+ cells, once sorted, yielded DNA averaging roughly 3.4 ug. Sequencing produced an average of about 10 million reads per healthy donor for CD4+ cells.

The CDR3 is 15 amino acids. Germline lookup yields CDR1 DFQATT and CDR2 SNEGSKA (reference sequence). Unmatched junction bases numbered 6, after V lost 3 bases and J lost 6 bases. Using genomic DNA as the template, TCR beta VDJ and CDR3 profiling was carried out. In TCRdb, the reads were re-called with MiXCR into one record per CDR3 protein. The repertoire has some 47,000 distinct CDR3 sequences, approximately 78% of them found once; the top ten carry roughly 34%. Study observations and caveats: The study identified twenty-nine CD8+ CDR3 sequences shared by patients and controls.

The material sequenced was sorted CD4+, CD8+, or CD8+CD57+ T cells (not recorded which) from PBMCs. The TCR sequence derives from a human donor in good health, serving as a control. The chain employs TRBV20-1 and TRBJ1-5, with 12 bases aligning to TRBD1. CDR3 in amino acids: CSAREGDRGLQPQHF. DNA for the CDR3: TGCAGTGCTAGGGAGGGGGACAGGGGGCTTCAGCCCCAGCATTTT.